The 26 T cell receptor beta chains reported below all come from one sample, sequenced in a study of shared clonotypes between healthy human individuals. The repertoire was sequenced with immunoSEQ multiplex PCR; TCRdb's copy has only in-frame clones and lacks some. The sample carries 450,000 to 700,000 clones, around 95% recorded once. Terminally differentiated effector memory CD45RA+ cells were excluded from the naive CD8 cells, which were CD45RO-negative and positively selected for CCR7. The sample taken for sequencing was naive CD8+ T cells sorted from blood. These receptor sequences come from a woman in her thirties in good health.

The chain links TRBV9 to TRBJ2-7; 10 bases match TRBD2. The CDR3 is 16 amino acids. Looked up from germline, CDR1 is SGDLS and CDR2 is YYNGEE. Germline trimming cut 0 bases from V and 4 bases from J; bases unmatched to any gene: 7. The CDR3 loop reads CASSVDASGSIYEQYF. The CDR3 DNA is TGTGCCAGCAGCGTAGATGCTAGCGGGAGTATATACGAGCAGTACTTC.

This clone showed up just once. V is TRBV5-1 and J is TRBJ2-1; D is possibly TRBD1 (6 bases). V was clipped by 3 bases and J by 7 bases, with 23 bases between them. The CDR3 runs to 17 residues. Germline V lookup: CDR1 SGHRS, CDR2 YFSETQ. CDR3 amino acids: CASSSYRAEHSNNEQFF. The CDR3, as DNA: TGCGCCAGCAGCTCCTACAGGGCGGAGCATTCTAATAATGAGCAGTTCTTC.

Comments on this clone: The same CDR3 can be traced to other DNA sequences in this sample. The chain uses TRBV19 and TRBJ1-1; D gene unclear. This CDR3 spans 13 amino acids. The germline CDR1 and CDR2 sequences are LNHDA and SQIVND (reference sequence). V lost 3 bases, J lost 4 bases, and 9 bases lay in between. CDR3 DNA sequence: TGTGCCAGTAGTATCTGGGGTATCACTGAAGCTTTCTTT. Its protein product is CASSIWGITEAFF.

The rearrangement links TRBV29-1 to TRBJ2-1, with 8 bases lining up with TRBD2. This CDR3 spans 10 amino acids. The V gene's germline CDR1 is SQVTM and CDR2 ANQGSEA. V shed 8 bases, J shed 12 bases, and the junction held 6 bases outside the gene matches. CDR3 amino acids: CSCEAGGQFF. The CDR3 DNA sequence: TGCAGCTGTGAGGCGGGGGGGCAGTTCTTC.

Details on this clone: Other DNA sequences in this sample translate to the same CDR3. The genes are TRBV7-9 and TRBJ2-7; D gene ambiguous. Germline V lookup: CDR1 SEHNR, CDR2 FQNEAQ (reference sequence). Deletions cut 0 bases from V and 5 bases from J, with 5 bases between. This CDR3 contains 12 residues. CDR3 DNA: TGTGCCAGCAGCTTAGCGCCGGACGAGCAGTACTTC. Protein: CASSLAPDEQYF.

This chain uses TRBV5-1 with TRBJ2-2, with 14 bases lining up with TRBD2. The CDR3 spans 17 residues. Germline CDR1 SGHRS, CDR2 YFSETQ. J lost 5 bases, V lost 3 bases, and 6 bases had no gene match. CDR3 loop: CASSSTSGRAMTGELFF. In DNA form, the CDR3 reads TGCGCCAGCAGCTCGACTAGCGGGAGGGCCATGACCGGGGAGCTGTTTTTT. The full variable domain, rest sourced from reference TRBV5-1 and TRBJ2-2, is KAGVTQTPRYLIKTRGQQVTLSCSPISGHRSVSWYQQTPGQGLQFLFEYFSETQRNKGNFPGRFSGRQFSNSRSEMNVSTLELGDSALYLCASSSTSGRAMTGELFFGEGSRLTVL.

The rearrangement uses TRBV11-2 and TRBJ1-1; maybe TRBD1 (5 bases). V lost 0 bases, J lost 0 bases, and 14 bases lay in between. The germline V gene encodes CDR1 SGHAT and CDR2 FQNNGV. This CDR3 is 17 amino acids long. The CDR3 loop is CASSLDRWYRLNTEAFF. DNA for the CDR3: TGTGCCAGCAGCTTAGATCGTTGGTACAGGCTGAACACTGAAGCTTTCTTT.

This clone was seen a single time. The chain recombines TRBV4-1 with TRBJ2-2, with D maybe TRBD2 (6 bases). Trimming took off 4 bases at V and 5 bases at J, with 14 bases between the two ends. Germline V gene sequence: CDR1 MGHRA, CDR2 YSYEKL. The CDR3 totals 15 residues. CDR3 residues: CASSLTTSGTGELFF. DNA for the CDR3: TGCGCCAGCAGCCTTACCACCAGCGGGACCGGGGAGCTGTTTTTT.

This sequence joins TRBV11-2 and TRBJ2-5, with D unclear. V lost 6 bases, J lost 1 base, and 12 bases lay in between. Germline-derived CDR1 and CDR2 are SGHAT and FQNNGV. The CDR3 is 14 residues long. CDR3 in DNA: TGTGCCAGCAGGAGCCCGGGCCCCCAAGAGACCCAGTACTTC. Translated: CASRSPGPQETQYF.

The CDR3 DNA reads TGTGCCACCGGGACAGGGAGTCTAAATGGCGAGCAGTACTTC. This gives the protein CATGTGSLNGEQYF. The chain has TRBV6-6 and TRBJ2-7, with 9 bases fitting TRBD1. The CDR3 length is 14 residues. Germline trimming cut 10 bases from V and 6 bases from J; bases unmatched to any gene: 13. The germline gives CDR1 MNHNY, CDR2 SVGAGI (reference sequence).

In nucleotides, the CDR3 is TGTGCCAGCAGTCCCCTCGACAGTAGCGAGCAGTACTTC. Translated, it gives CASSPLDSSEQYF. The chain couples TRBV27 to TRBJ2-7, with D possibly matching TRBD1 (5 bases). The CDR3 length is 13 residues. Germline V gene sequence: CDR1 MNHEY, CDR2 SMNVEV (reference sequence). Between the trimmed V and J ends, which lost 5 bases and 6 bases, there was a span of 14 bases.

CDR3 nucleotide sequence: TGTGCCAGTAGTGTCAAGGAAGGGGGTATCTCCTACAATGAGCAGTTCTTC. This encodes CASSVKEGGISYNEQFF. The rearrangement links TRBV19 to TRBJ2-1; a weak D match, TRBD1 (6 bases). The germline V gene has CDR1 LNHDA and CDR2 SQIVND (reference sequence). V lost 5 bases to trimming and J lost 0 bases, with 17 bases between them. This CDR3 region has 17 residues.

About this clone: Other DNA sequences from this sample encode an identical CDR3 as well. J is TRBJ1-1 and V is TRBV27; perhaps TRBD1 as D (5 bases). Trimming stripped 2 bases from V and 5 bases from J, with 9 bases between. This CDR3 is built from 13 residues. The germline gives CDR1 MNHEY, CDR2 SMNVEV (reference sequence). The CDR3 reads CASSLAGGTEAFF. In DNA form, the CDR3 reads TGTGCCAGCAGTTTAGCCGGGGGGACTGAAGCTTTCTTT.

Only one count was recorded for this clone. This rearrangement joins TRBV16 to TRBJ1-2; possible D gene TRBD1, 5 bases. Trimming took 3 bases from V and 4 from J, leaving 6 bases between them. Germline V gives CDR1 KGHSY, CDR2 FQNENV. The CDR3 contains 12 residues. The CDR3 region is CASSQGTYGYTF. The CDR3 region has the DNA TGTGCCAGCAGCCAGGGGACCTATGGCTACACCTTC.

The V call is TRBV18, the J call TRBJ2-1; D not resolved. Trimming pared 5 bases from V and 2 bases from J, leaving 13 bases between. The CDR3 has 15 amino acids. Germline V gene data show CDR1 as KGHSH and CDR2 as LQKENI. CDR3 sequence: CASSRADGPYNEQFF. The CDR3 bases are TGTGCCAGCTCAAGAGCCGACGGACCCTACAATGAGCAGTTCTTC.

Comments on this clone: This same CDR3 is encoded by further DNA sequences in the sample. J is TRBJ2-7 and V is TRBV5-4; a possible D gene is TRBD2 (6 bases). The germline V and J ends were trimmed by 4 bases and 0 bases, with 8 bases remaining between them. The CDR3 length is 13 residues. Germline V gene sequence: CDR1 SGHNT, CDR2 YYREEE (reference sequence). DNA for the CDR3: TGTGCCAGCAGCCCCGGGAGCTCCTACGAGCAGTACTTC. Protein sequence: CASSPGSSYEQYF.

The chain is built from TRBV5-3 and TRBJ1-2; a possible D gene is TRBD1 (5 bases). TRBV5-3 is noted as an ORF with a role that remains uncertain. V lost 4 bases to trimming and J lost 8 bases, with 15 bases between them. CDR3 length: 13 residues. CDR3: CARSPGEGIGYTF. Here the CDR3 DNA reads TGTGCCAGAAGCCCCGGGGAGGGGATCGGCTACACCTTC.

The chain links TRBV6-4 to TRBJ2-1, with 9 nucleotides matching TRBD1. J lost 8 bases, V lost 4 bases, and 3 bases had no gene match. The CDR3 loop spans 13 amino acids. Germline V CDR1 and CDR2: MRHNA, SNTAGT. The CDR3 bases are TGTGCCAGCAGTGTGGGACAGGGTTATGAGCAGTTCTTC. It encodes CASSVGQGYEQFF.

The chain employs TRBV28 and TRBJ1-2; TRBD1 matches 9 bases. The J segment lost 6 bases and the V segment lost 2 bases, leaving 7 bases of the junction unmatched. This CDR3 spans 15 amino acids. From germline, CDR1 is MDHEN and CDR2 SYDVKM. CDR3 nucleotides: TGTGCCAGCAGTTTACCACGACAGGGGGGAAATGGCTACACCTTC. Protein: CASSLPRQGGNGYTF.

This clone is a singleton in its sample. A read error may produce the germline difference seen at one junction end. The chain is built from TRBV4-1 and TRBJ2-4, with a possible D match to TRBD2 (6 bases). This CDR3 contains 13 residues. Germline lookup yields CDR1 MGHRA and CDR2 YSYEKL. The DNA of the CDR3 is TGCGCCAGCAGCCAAGTCGTCTCCGGGAGTGCGGACTTC. Residues: CASSQVVSGSADF.

This sequence joins TRBV2 and TRBJ2-1, with D tentatively TRBD1 (6 bases). Trimming shortened V by 1 base and J by 5 bases, and 9 bases separated the two germline ends. The CDR3 is 14 residues long. From germline, CDR1 is SNHLY and CDR2 FYNNEI. The CDR3 loop is CASSEGTAHNEQFF. The DNA for the CDR3 is TGTGCCAGCAGTGAAGGGACAGCCCACAATGAGCAGTTCTTC.

This clone has just one count. The chain joins TRBV30 to TRBJ2-1; D is ambiguous. Germline lookup yields CDR1 GTSNPN and CDR2 SVGIG (reference sequence). The CDR3 sequence is 13 residues long. Trimming stripped 2 bases from V and 7 bases from J, with 12 bases between. In nucleotides, the CDR3 is TGTGCCTGGAGTCCAGATTTCACTAATGAGCAGTTCTTC. Protein product: CAWSPDFTNEQFF.

The gene calls are TRBV29-1 and TRBJ2-5; D tentatively reads TRBD1 or TRBD2 (5 bases each). Germline V CDR1 and CDR2: SQVTM, ANQGSEA. This CDR3 has 19 amino acids. Trimming took off 0 bases at V and 6 bases at J, with 29 bases between the two ends. CDR3 nucleotides: TGCAGCGTTGAAGAATTCGGATCTTGGGACCCCAGGACCAGTCAGACCCAGTACTTC. Encoded protein: CSVEEFGSWDPRTSQTQYF.

The chain is built from TRBV27 and TRBJ2-7; D remains ambiguous. CDR3 length: 12 amino acids. CDR1 and CDR2 (germline): MNHEY, SMNVEV (reference sequence). V lost 2 bases to trimming and J lost 1 base, with 3 bases between them. This CDR3 reads CASSLRSYEQYF. CDR3 nucleotides: TGTGCCAGCAGTTTAAGGTCCTACGAGCAGTACTTC.

The gene calls are TRBV29-1 and TRBJ2-5, with D perhaps matching TRBD1 (6 bases). The V end lost 4 bases, the J end lost 3 bases, and 18 bases lay between the germline ends. The CDR3 sequence is 15 residues long. CDR1 and CDR2 (germline): SQVTM, ANQGSEA. CDR3 loop: CSVGAWTDTKETQYF. In nucleotides, the CDR3 is TGCAGCGTTGGGGCCTGGACAGACACAAAAGAGACCCAGTACTTC.

This chain joins TRBV6-5 and TRBJ2-1, with a tentative D call TRBD1 (6 bases). With 3 bases removed from V and 2 bases from J, the gap between germline ends came to 8 bases. Germline CDR1 and CDR2: MNHEY and SVGAGI. This CDR3 spans 14 amino acids. The CDR3 bases are TGTGCCAGCAGTTATGAGGGGGCCTACAATGAGCAGTTCTTC. Translating it yields CASSYEGAYNEQFF.